This note documents a single T cell receptor beta chain sequence. Antigen: not known. The sample originates from a study of cytomegalovirus exposure and HLA in healthy donors. Trimming pared 4 bases from V and 4 bases from J, leaving 8 bases between. The CDR3 consists of 13 residues. Per the germline V gene, CDR1 is MNHEY and CDR2 is SMNVEV (reference sequence). Whole-study findings and limits: Reported findings show TCR beta sequences accurately forecast HLA-A and HLA-B alleles in most subjects.

This PCR relied on a set of 60 Vbeta primers and 13 Jbeta primers. Clones were sequenced by immunoSEQ multiplex PCR, and TCRdb holds only the in-frame ones, with some missing. This table has 150,000 to 200,000 clones, 80% appearing once. The receptor comes from a boy between 10 and 17 years old in good health and CMV-seronegative. The chain couples TRBV27 to TRBJ1-5; D not resolved. Sequenced material: PBMCs. This chain's CDR3 is CASSSAGNQPQHF. DNA of the CDR3: TGTGCCAGCAGTTCAGCAGGAAATCAGCCCCAGCATTTT.